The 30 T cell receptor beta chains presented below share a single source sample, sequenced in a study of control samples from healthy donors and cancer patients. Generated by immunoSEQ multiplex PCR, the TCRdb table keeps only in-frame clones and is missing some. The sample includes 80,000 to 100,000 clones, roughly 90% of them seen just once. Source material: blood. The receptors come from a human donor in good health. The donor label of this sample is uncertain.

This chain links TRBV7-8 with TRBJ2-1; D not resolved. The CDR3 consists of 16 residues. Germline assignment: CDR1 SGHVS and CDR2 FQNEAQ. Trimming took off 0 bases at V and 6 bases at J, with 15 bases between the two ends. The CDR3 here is CASSLALLRGSNEQFF. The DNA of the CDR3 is TGTGCCAGCAGCTTAGCGCTTCTAAGAGGTAGCAATGAGCAGTTCTTC.

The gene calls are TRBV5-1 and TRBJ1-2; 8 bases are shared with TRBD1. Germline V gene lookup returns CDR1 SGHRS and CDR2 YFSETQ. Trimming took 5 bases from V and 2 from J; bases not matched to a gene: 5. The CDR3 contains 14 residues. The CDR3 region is CASSRDRNNYGYTF. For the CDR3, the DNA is TGCGCCAGCAGTCGGGACAGGAACAACTATGGCTACACCTTC.

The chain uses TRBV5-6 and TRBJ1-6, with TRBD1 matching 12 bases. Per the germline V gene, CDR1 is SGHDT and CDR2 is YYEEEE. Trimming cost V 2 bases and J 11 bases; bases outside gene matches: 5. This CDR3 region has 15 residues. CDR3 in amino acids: CASSLRDRGPTPLHF. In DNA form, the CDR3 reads TGTGCCAGCAGCTTAAGGGACAGGGGGCCTACACCCCTCCACTTT.

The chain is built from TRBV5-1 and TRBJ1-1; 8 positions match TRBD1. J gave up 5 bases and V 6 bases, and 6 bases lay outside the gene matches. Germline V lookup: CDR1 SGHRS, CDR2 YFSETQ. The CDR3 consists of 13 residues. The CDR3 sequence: CASTRTGFTEAFF. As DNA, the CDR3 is TGCGCCAGCACCAGGACAGGGTTTACTGAAGCTTTCTTT.

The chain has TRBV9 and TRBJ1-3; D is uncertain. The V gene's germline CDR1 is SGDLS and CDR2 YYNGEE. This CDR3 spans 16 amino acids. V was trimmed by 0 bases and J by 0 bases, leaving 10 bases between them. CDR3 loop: CASSVAGSFSGNTIYF. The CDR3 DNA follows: TGTGCCAGCAGCGTAGCCGGGTCCTTCTCTGGAAACACCATATATTTT.

CDR3 DNA sequence: TGTGCCAGCAACTTGAAGCAGGGGGTGTCTAACTATGGCTACACCTTC. Protein: CASNLKQGVSNYGYTF. This sequence joins TRBV11-1 and TRBJ1-2; 7 nucleotides agree with TRBD1. This CDR3 is 16 amino acids long. Germline values: CDR1 SGHAT, CDR2 FQDESV (reference sequence). The junction had 11 bases not matched to a gene; V was cut back by 7 bases and J by 0 bases.

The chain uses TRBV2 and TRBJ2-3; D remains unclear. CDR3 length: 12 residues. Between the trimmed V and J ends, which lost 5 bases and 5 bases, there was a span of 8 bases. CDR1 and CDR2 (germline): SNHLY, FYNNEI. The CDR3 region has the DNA TGTGCCAGCAGTCGAAATGTAGATACGCAGTATTTT. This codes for CASSRNVDTQYF.

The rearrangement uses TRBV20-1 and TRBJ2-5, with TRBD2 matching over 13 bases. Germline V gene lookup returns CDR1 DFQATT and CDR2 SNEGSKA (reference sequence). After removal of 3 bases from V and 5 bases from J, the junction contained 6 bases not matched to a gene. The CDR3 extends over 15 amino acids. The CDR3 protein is CSASPLAGGLETQYF. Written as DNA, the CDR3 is TGCAGTGCTAGTCCACTAGCGGGGGGGTTGGAGACCCAGTACTTC.

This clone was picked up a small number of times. The CDR3 region has the DNA TGTGCCAGCTCACCCCGCCAGACAGGGGGGAACACTGAAGCTTTCTTT. Residues: CASSPRQTGGNTEAFF. The rearrangement uses TRBV18 and TRBJ1-1, with 9 bases fitting TRBD1. Germline trimming cut 3 bases from V and 1 base from J; bases unmatched to any gene: 6. This CDR3 comprises 16 residues. The germline gives CDR1 KGHSH, CDR2 LQKENI.

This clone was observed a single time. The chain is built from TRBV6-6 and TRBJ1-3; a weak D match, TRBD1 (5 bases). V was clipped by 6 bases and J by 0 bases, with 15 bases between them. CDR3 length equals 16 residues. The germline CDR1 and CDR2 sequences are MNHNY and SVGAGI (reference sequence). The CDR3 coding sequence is TGTGCCAGCAGGCCCCTTGGGGCTACCTCTGGAAACACCATATATTTT. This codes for CASRPLGATSGNTIYF.

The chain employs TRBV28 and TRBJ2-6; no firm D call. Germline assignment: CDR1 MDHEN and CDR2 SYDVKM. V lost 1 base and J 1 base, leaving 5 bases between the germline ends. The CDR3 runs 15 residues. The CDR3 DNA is TGTGCCAGCAGTTTATTAAGGTCTGGGGCCAACGTCCTGACTTTC. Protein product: CASSLLRSGANVLTF.

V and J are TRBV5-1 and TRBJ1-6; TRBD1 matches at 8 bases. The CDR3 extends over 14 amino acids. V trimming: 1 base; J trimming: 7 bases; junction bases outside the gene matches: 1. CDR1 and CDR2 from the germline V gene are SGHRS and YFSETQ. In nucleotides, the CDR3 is TGCGCCAGCAGCTTGCAGGGGGCGAATTCACCCCTCCACTTT. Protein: CASSLQGANSPLHF.

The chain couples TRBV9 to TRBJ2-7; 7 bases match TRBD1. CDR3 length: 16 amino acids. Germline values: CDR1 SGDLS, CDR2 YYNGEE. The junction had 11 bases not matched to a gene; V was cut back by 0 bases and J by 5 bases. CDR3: CASSVAGGQVANEQYF. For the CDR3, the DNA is TGTGCCAGCAGCGTAGCTGGTGGACAGGTAGCTAACGAGCAGTACTTC. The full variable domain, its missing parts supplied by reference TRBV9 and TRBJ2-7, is DSGVTQTPKHLITATGQRVTLRCSPRSGDLSVYWYQQSLDQGLQFLIQYYNGEERAKGNILERFSAQQFPDLHSELNLSSLELGDSALYFCASSVAGGQVANEQYFGPGTRLTVT.

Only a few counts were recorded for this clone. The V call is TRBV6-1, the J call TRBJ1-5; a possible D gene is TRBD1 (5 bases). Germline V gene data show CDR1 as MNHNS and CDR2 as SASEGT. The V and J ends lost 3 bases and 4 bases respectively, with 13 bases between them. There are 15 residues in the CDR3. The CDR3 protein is CASSEGLSINQPQHF. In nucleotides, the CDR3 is TGTGCCAGCAGTGAGGGACTCTCGATAAATCAGCCCCAGCATTTT.

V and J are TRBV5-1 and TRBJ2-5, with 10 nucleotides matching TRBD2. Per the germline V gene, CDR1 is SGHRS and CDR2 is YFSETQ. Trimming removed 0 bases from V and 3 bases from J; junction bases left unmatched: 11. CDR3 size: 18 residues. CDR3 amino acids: CASSLVPPGSGGEETQYF. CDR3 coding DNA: TGCGCCAGCAGCTTGGTCCCCCCTGGGAGCGGGGGGGAAGAGACCCAGTACTTC.

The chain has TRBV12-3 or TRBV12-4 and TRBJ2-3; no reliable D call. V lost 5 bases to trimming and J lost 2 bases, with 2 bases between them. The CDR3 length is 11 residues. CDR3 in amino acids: CASSNTDTQYF. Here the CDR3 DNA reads TGTGCCAGCAGTAACACAGATACGCAGTATTTT.

This CDR3 is CASSRWDWGRGQEAGELFF. The DNA of the CDR3 is TGTGCCAGCAGCCGTTGGGACTGGGGGAGGGGGCAGGAGGCCGGGGAGCTGTTTTTT. The chain couples TRBV11-2 to TRBJ2-2; the D gene could be TRBD1 or TRBD2 (7 bases each). V lost 5 bases and J lost 6, with 28 bases in between. The CDR3 covers 19 residues. Germline CDR1 SGHAT, CDR2 FQNNGV.

CDR3 DNA sequence: TGTGCCAGCAGTTTGGTACAGGCCTATCAGCCCCAGCATTTT. The encoded protein is CASSLVQAYQPQHF. This chain uses TRBV28 with TRBJ1-5; possible D gene TRBD1, 5 bases. V lost 3 bases and J lost 5, with 11 bases in between. The CDR3 covers 14 residues. CDR1 is MDHEN and CDR2 is SYDVKM in the germline V gene.

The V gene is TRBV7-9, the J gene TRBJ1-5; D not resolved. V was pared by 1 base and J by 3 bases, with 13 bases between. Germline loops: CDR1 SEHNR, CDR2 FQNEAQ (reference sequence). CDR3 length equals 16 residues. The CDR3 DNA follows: TGTGCCAGCAGCTTAGACCGGTTGGCGGACAATCAGCCCCAGCATTTT. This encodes CASSLDRLADNQPQHF.

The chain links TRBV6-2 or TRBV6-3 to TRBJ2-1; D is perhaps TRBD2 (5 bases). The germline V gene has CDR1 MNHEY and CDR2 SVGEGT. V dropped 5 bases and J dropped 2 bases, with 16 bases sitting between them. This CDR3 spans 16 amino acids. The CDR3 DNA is TGTGCCAGCAGTAGCCCGGGGTTGGGCACCTACAATGAGCAGTTCTTC. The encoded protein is CASSSPGLGTYNEQFF.

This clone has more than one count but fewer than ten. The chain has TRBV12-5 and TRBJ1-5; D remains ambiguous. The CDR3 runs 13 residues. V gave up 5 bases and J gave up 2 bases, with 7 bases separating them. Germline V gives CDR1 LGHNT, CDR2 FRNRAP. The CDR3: CASGDSGNQPQHF. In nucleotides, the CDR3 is TGTGCTAGTGGTGATAGCGGCAATCAGCCCCAGCATTTT.

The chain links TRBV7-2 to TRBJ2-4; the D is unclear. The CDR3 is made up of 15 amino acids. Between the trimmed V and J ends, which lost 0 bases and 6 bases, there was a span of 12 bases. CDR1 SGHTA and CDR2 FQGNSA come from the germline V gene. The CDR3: CASSLAYSLLNIQYF. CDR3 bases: TGTGCCAGCAGCTTAGCGTACAGTCTATTAAACATTCAGTACTTC.

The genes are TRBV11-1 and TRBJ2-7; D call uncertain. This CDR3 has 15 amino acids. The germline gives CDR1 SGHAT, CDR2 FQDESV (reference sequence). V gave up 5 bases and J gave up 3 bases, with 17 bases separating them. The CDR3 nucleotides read TGTGCCAGCAGCCCATTAGGGTCCGTAGGCTACGAGCAGTACTTC. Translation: CASSPLGSVGYEQYF. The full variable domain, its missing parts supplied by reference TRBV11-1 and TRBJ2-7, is EAEVAQSPRYKITEKSQAVAFWCDPISGHATLYWYRQILGQGPELLVQFQDESVVDDSQLPKDRFSAERLKGVDSTLKIQPAELGDSAMYLCASSPLGSVGYEQYFGPGTRLTVT.

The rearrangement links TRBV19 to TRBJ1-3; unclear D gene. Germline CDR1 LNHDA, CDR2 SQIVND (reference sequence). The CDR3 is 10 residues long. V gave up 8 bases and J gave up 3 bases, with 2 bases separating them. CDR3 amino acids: CASFGNTIYF. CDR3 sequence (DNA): TGTGCCAGTTTTGGAAACACCATATATTTT.

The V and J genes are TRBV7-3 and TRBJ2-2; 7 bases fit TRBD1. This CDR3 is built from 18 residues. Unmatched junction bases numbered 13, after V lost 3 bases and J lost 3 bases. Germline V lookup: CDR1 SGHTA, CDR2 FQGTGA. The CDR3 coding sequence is TGTGCCAGCAGCTTGACGACGAAGGACAGGAGTTACACCGGGGAGCTGTTTTTT. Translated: CASSLTTKDRSYTGELFF.

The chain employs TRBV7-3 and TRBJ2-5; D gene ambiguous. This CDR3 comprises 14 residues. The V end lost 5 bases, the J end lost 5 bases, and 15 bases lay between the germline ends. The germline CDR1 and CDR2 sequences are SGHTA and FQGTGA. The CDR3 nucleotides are TGTGCCAGCAGCCGTGCGGATTTCCCCGAGACCCAGTACTTC. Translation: CASSRADFPETQYF.

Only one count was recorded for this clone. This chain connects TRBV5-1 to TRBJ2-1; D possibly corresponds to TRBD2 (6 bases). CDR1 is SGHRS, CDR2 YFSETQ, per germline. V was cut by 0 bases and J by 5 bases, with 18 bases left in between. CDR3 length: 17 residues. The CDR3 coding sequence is TGCGCCAGCAGCTTGGCCCATTCCGGGGGAGTAAACAATGAGCAGTTCTTC. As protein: CASSLAHSGGVNNEQFF. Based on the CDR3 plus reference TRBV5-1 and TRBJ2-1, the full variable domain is KAGVTQTPRYLIKTRGQQVTLSCSPISGHRSVSWYQQTPGQGLQFLFEYFSETQRNKGNFPGRFSGRQFSNSRSEMNVSTLELGDSALYLCASSLAHSGGVNNEQFFGPGTRLTVL.

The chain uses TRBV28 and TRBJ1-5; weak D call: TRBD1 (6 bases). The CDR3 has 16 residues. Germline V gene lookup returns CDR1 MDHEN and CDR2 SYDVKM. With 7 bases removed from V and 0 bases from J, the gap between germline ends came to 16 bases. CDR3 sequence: CASTPPGVGSNQPQHF. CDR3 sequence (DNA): TGTGCCAGCACCCCACCAGGGGTAGGTAGCAATCAGCCCCAGCATTTT.

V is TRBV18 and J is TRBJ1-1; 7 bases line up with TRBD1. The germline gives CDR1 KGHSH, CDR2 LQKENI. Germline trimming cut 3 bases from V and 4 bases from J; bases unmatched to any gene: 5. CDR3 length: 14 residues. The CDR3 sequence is CASSPTGTGTEAFF. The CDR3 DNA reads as TGTGCCAGCTCACCGACAGGGACGGGCACTGAAGCTTTCTTT.

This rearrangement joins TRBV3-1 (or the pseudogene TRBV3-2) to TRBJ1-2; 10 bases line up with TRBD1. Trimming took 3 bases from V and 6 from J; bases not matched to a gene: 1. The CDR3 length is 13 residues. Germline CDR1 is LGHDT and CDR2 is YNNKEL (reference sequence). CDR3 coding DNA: TGTGCCAGCAGCCACGGGACAGGGGATGGCTACACCTTC. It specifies CASSHGTGDGYTF.